This T cell receptor beta chain stems from a study of cytomegalovirus exposure and HLA in healthy donors. Study overall: Most donors, around 81% of approximately 400 genotyped, fell in the Caucasian-associated ancestry cluster.

General study points: The study assumed roughly uniform donor sequencing depth for presence/absence analyses. Analysis performed later found over 15,000 TCR beta sequences associated with HLA alleles at 0.05 false discovery rate.

This clone was counted only a few times. The antigen is not known. This CDR3 contains 14 residues. CDR1 and CDR2 from the germline V gene are MRHNA and SNTAGT. The J segment lost 5 bases and the V segment lost 0 bases, leaving 0 bases of the junction unmatched. PCR primers comprised 60 Vbeta and 13 Jbeta primers. Sequenced by immunoSEQ multiplex PCR; TCRdb stores in-frame clones only, minus some. The repertoire has around 140,000 clones, approximately 10% of them found once; the top ten carry roughly 6.4%. This chain uses TRBV6-4 with TRBJ2-3; 9 positions agree with TRBD2. The clonotype comes from a woman aged 40 to 49 in good health and CMV-seropositive. Sequencing was carried out using PBMCs. CDR3 residues: CASSDSTSGDTQYF. CDR3 bases: TGTGCCAGCAGTGACTCGACTAGCGGAGATACGCAGTATTTT.